This record concerns one TCR beta chain sequence. The source of the sample is a study of blood T cells in healthy people across ages. Per germline, CDR1 LNHDA and CDR2 SQIVND (reference sequence). Trimming cost V 3 bases and J 5 bases, with 10 bases left between them. There are 13 residues in the CDR3. Alongside a J-beta primer mix, a sample-barcoded 5' primer served in a second PCR lasting about 6 to 11 cycles. TCRdb reprocessed the 5' RACE reads via MiXCR and lists one record per CDR3 protein. The sample yields under 1,100,000 distinct CDR3 sequences, about 25% seen once. These data were also reused for a study on T cells of mothers and their children.

The sequence was obtained from a girl aged 2 to 10 in good health. The gene calls are TRBV19 and TRBJ2-5, with no clear D. The sequenced sample consisted of blood. The CDR3 is CASSIPPGETQYF. In nucleotides, the CDR3 is TGTGCCAGTAGTATCCCGCCCGGGGAGACCCAGTACTTC.